The 4 T cell receptor beta chains in this list originate from one sample, sequenced in a study of OX40 agonist ivuxolimab in advanced cancers. Produced via immunoSEQ multiplex PCR; TCRdb's table is partial and in-frame only. The sample has approximately 76,000 clones; roughly nine tenths are singletons. This specimen consisted of CD4+ or CD8+ T cells sorted from blood, obtained in a trial of the OX40 agonist ivuxolimab. The receptors derive from an adult with an advanced solid tumor such as melanoma, head and neck, liver or kidney cancer.

J is TRBJ2-7 and V is TRBV19; TRBD1 matches at 9 bases. There are 14 residues in the CDR3. With 6 bases clipped from V and 2 bases from J, the junction kept 5 bases outside the gene matches. Germline V gene sequence: CDR1 LNHDA, CDR2 SQIVND (reference sequence). The CDR3 here is CASRGTGQTYEQYF. The CDR3 DNA follows: TGTGCCAGTAGGGGGACAGGGCAAACCTACGAGCAGTACTTC.

The J gene is TRBJ2-3, the V gene TRBV5-1; TRBD1 matches at 7 bases. CDR1 and CDR2 from the germline V gene are SGHRS and YFSETQ. After removal of 0 bases from V and 6 bases from J, the junction contained 7 bases not matched to a gene. The CDR3 sequence is 15 residues long. The CDR3 DNA follows: TGCGCCAGCAGCTTGGGACAGGGAGTAAGGGATACGCAGTATTTT. Encoded protein: CASSLGQGVRDTQYF.

This chain links TRBV5-4 with TRBJ2-7, with 12 bases that match TRBD2. With 5 bases clipped from V and 5 bases from J, the junction kept 11 bases outside the gene matches. Germline CDR1 SGHNT, CDR2 YYREEE (reference sequence). The CDR3 is 16 amino acids. CDR3 bases: TGTGCCAGCAGTACCACCATGACTAGCGGGAGCCACGAGCAGTACTTC. This sequence encodes CASSTTMTSGSHEQYF.

This rearrangement joins TRBV19 to TRBJ2-2, with D perhaps TRBD1 (6 bases). CDR1 and CDR2 (germline): LNHDA, SQIVND (reference sequence). The CDR3 runs to 16 residues. V lost 5 bases, J lost 3 bases, and 16 bases lay in between. The CDR3 sequence: CASSLYRDTDTGELFF. CDR3 nucleotides: TGTGCCAGTAGTCTATACCGGGACACCGACACCGGGGAGCTGTTTTTT. Together with reference TRBV19 and TRBJ2-2, the CDR3 gives the full variable domain: DGGITQSPKYLFRKEGQNVTLSCEQNLNHDAMYWYRQDPGQGLRLIYYSQIVNDFQKGDIAEGYSVSREKKESFPLTVTSAQKNPTAFYLCASSLYRDTDTGELFFGEGSRLTVL.